This T cell receptor (beta chain) was obtained from a study of shared clonotypes between healthy human individuals (TCRdb year 2020). Study-wide context: Three men and a couple of women, aged 18 to 49 years, made up the cohort. For each donor, three plates each were used for CD4 naive and CD4 memory, two plates were used for CD8 naive, and one plate was used for CD8 memory. Each donor's leukapheresis produced roughly between about 0.9 and 9.5 billion PBMCs. Different laboratories and diverse techniques were used to prepare libraries and sequence TCR repertoires, to increase sequencing depth and limit assay-specific biases. To estimate repertoire size and how much clonotype sharing occurs between individuals, the study deeply sequenced the blood TCR repertoires of five or six healthy adults.

Donors were healthy HIV-negative adults with no recently reported acute infections or vaccinations. All donors were Caucasian adults living in Nashville, Tennessee, USA. CD4+ T cells were enriched by magnetic negative selection; naive cells were then positively selected on CD45RA, and the negative fraction formed the memory subset. Blood was obtained by leukapheresis, after which PBMCs were separated by Ficoll-Histopaque density gradient centrifugation and cryopreserved in liquid nitrogen vapor phase. Analytical flow cytometry was used to check the purity and quantity of every magnetically sorted T cell population. Each sorted fraction had its genomic DNA isolated and then quantified by UV absorbance on a Nanodrop 2000c. This clone was seen only a few times. The antigen it binds to is not known. The sample holds no much larger clone one base away, and base qualities are not on file. Beyond this particular receptor, the publication reports: When four donors were compared, the shared fraction of clonotypes was about 5% for naive CD4, approximately 3.5% for naive CD8, 2.3% for memory CD4, and under 0.5% for memory CD8. Naive subsets generally had larger estimated clonotype richness than memory subsets. Incomplete sequencing was indicated by rarefaction of sorted-subset datasets, despite the large sequencing depth. Because the study included only a small number of donors, the genetic and exposure-history diversity represented was limited. Higher generation probabilities were observed for clonotypes shared by all four sorted-subset donors than for non-shared clonotypes. Based on pairwise subsampling, the degree of clonotype sharing among donors was expected to be affected by sequencing depth. Sampling was restricted to blood, and TCR repertoires in tissue are likely to differ from TCR repertoires in blood.

V is pared back by 3 bases and J by 11 bases, with 19 bases lying between the germline termini. There are 14 amino acids in the CDR3, from cysteine to phenylalanine inclusive. Just CDR3 DNA is preserved here, 42 bases in frame from base 1. Sequences MNHEY (CDR1) and SMNVEV (CDR2) are obtained from the germline V gene (reference sequence). Using the deep immunoSEQ assay, TCR CDR3 regions were amplified from genomic DNA by multiplex PCR. Extracted genomic DNA from each cell subset was distributed evenly across all wells of several immunoSEQ 96-well plates, and each plate was treated as a replicate. Each replicate PCR for sorted subsets received around 200 ng genomic DNA, equal to roughly 30,000 T cell genomes. Purified libraries were measured with a Qubit 3.0 fluorometer, size-checked on a Bioanalyzer 2100, and measured again with the KAPA Library Quantification kit. Every immunoSEQ 96-well plate was sequenced on a separate single-read 150-cycle Illumina NextSeq 550 flow cell. Per the original workflow: Because the immunoSEQ output included only junctional sequences and no quality scores, the filtering could not be the same as the filtering used for full-length reads. To assign V/J genes and CDR3, sequences were annotated against IMGT germline references using PyIR, a Python wrapper for IgBLAST v1.9. Any read was removed if the V/J assignment was weak (E-value above 1e-6), the CDR3 was missing, or the read contained stop codons, out-of-frame junctions, or ambiguous translated residues. A V3J clonotype was defined by an identical inferred V gene, J gene, and CDR3 amino acid sequence. Percentage overlap between repertoires was calculated by dividing the number of shared unique clonotypes by the size of the smaller repertoire. Richness of each repertoire was evaluated using RTK rarefaction, the Chao1 estimator, and Recon v2.1 estimates of unobserved clonotypes. Generation probabilities for all TCRbeta clonotypes obtained by the gDNA method from a few donors were computed using OLGA. TCRdb re-hosts the immuneACCESS table, in-frame sequences only. Its copies lack some clones; in the studies checked, an unresolved V gene accounts for under half of them, and the cause for the rest is not known. The V and J calls and the clone size are those of that table, but D and trimming were determined from the DNA. The sample profile shows approximately 2.1 million clones; approximately 93% of them were found once. Of the sample, 0.39% falls within the top ten clones.

The sequenced sample consisted of naive CD4+ T cells from PBMCs. Per the publication, the cell subset or site label means: CD45RA+ positively selected. The clonotype comes from a man in his late teens or twenties in good health. Some clones in this sample may be carry-over from other donors' samples. The chain is made from TRBV27 and TRBJ1-1; there is no confident call for the D gene. The nucleotide sequence reads TGTGCCAGCAGTTTGGAGGGAGGTTATGGGGTCGCTTTCTTT. It specifies CASSLEGGYGVAFF.